This record concerns one T cell receptor (beta chain) sequence. The data originate from a study of blood T cell repertoires in COVID-19. For the study at large: The samples span acute and convalescent COVID-19 from the United States, Italy and Spain.

Original analysis: Quantification of nucleated cells was approximated via reference gene primer amplification. The assay was immunoSEQ multiplex PCR, and TCRdb's table has in-frame clones only and misses some. V, J and clone size are those of that table, while D and trimming were read from the DNA. The top ten hold less than 2.5% of the sample, which has over 250,000 clones, around 90% seen once. Germline V CDR1 and CDR2: LNHNV, YYDKDF (reference sequence). V lost 0 bases, J lost 0 bases, and 8 bases lay in between. CDR3 length: 15 amino acids. Sequencing was done on a sample of peripheral blood. The chain has TRBV15 and TRBJ2-5; D might be TRBD2 (5 bases). This sequence originates from a man between 50 and 59 years old with acute or convalescent COVID-19. CDR3 DNA sequence: TGTGCCACCAGCAGAGAGGCGAGGGACCAAGAGACCCAGTACTTC. As protein: CATSREARDQETQYF.